Listed here are 25 T cell receptor beta chains from one sample, sequenced in a study of CD8 T cells in ankylosing spondylitis. No antigen has been assigned to these receptors. MiXCR was run by TCRdb on the 5' RACE reads, yielding one entry per CDR3 protein. Among 750,000 to 850,000 distinct CDR3 sequences listed, approximately 10% were seen once. Overall study results and limits: A TCR beta motif of 7 to 9 highly homologous variants seemed to mark ankylosing spondylitis blood.

The specimen was blood, either unsorted or a sorted T cell fraction (not recorded which). These receptor sequences come from a male donor with ankylosing spondylitis.

The V gene is TRBV5-6, the J gene TRBJ2-7; either TRBD1 or TRBD2 may supply D (5 bases each). Deletions cut 6 bases from V and 4 bases from J, with 17 bases between. Germline lookup yields CDR1 SGHDT and CDR2 YYEEEE. The CDR3 is made up of 14 amino acids. The CDR3 loop is CASTLGWGRYEQYF. The CDR3 region has the DNA TGTGCCAGCACTTTAGGGTGGGGACGATACGAGCAGTACTTC.

This clonotype was recorded many times. The rearrangement joins TRBV27 to TRBJ1-2; TRBD1 is a possible D gene (6 bases). The V gene's germline CDR1 is MNHEY and CDR2 SMNVEV (reference sequence). This CDR3 region has 19 residues. V lost 6 bases and J 2 bases, leaving 28 bases between the germline ends. Here the CDR3 reads CASSSSTQGPRTGNYGYTF. The DNA of the CDR3 is TGTGCCAGCAGCTCTTCTACACAGGGCCCCCGCACGGGGAACTATGGCTACACCTTC.

This clonotype was detected many times. V is TRBV5-1 and J is TRBJ2-1, with 11 bases identical to TRBD2. CDR1 is SGHRS, CDR2 YFSETQ, per germline. J was trimmed by 2 bases and V by 2 bases; bases with no gene match: 3. This CDR3 is built from 16 residues. CDR3 protein: CASSFLAGGTYNEQFF. In DNA, the CDR3 is TGCGCCAGCAGCTTCTTAGCGGGAGGGACCTACAATGAGCAGTTCTTC. Together with reference TRBV5-1 and TRBJ2-1, the CDR3 gives the full variable domain: KAGVTQTPRYLIKTRGQQVTLSCSPISGHRSVSWYQQTPGQGLQFLFEYFSETQRNKGNFPGRFSGRQFSNSRSEMNVSTLELGDSALYLCASSFLAGGTYNEQFFGPGTRLTVL.

The chain uses TRBV7-8 and TRBJ2-2; possible D gene TRBD1, 6 bases. This CDR3 has 19 amino acids. V was pared by 5 bases and J by 3 bases, with 25 bases between. Germline CDR1 reads SGHVS; CDR2 reads FQNEAQ. The CDR3 spells CASSMIMNLGALYTGELFF. The CDR3 DNA reads TGTGCCAGCAGCATGATTATGAACTTGGGGGCCCTATACACCGGGGAGCTGTTTTTT.

The table lists this clonotype with many counts. J is TRBJ1-4 and V is TRBV4-3; no clear D. CDR3 size: 15 residues. Germline V gene sequence: CDR1 LGHNA, CDR2 YSLEER. Trimming shortened V by 1 base and J by 2 bases, and 8 bases separated the two germline ends. The CDR3 region is CASSQGVGTNEKLFF. The CDR3 nucleotides are TGCGCCAGCAGCCAAGGAGTGGGTACTAATGAAAAACTGTTTTTT.

The genes are TRBV9 and TRBJ2-1, with 9 bases identical to TRBD2. The trim removed 4 bases at V and 0 bases at J, leaving 8 bases unmatched. CDR3 size: 17 residues. Per germline, CDR1 SGDLS and CDR2 YYNGEE. The CDR3 region is CASSPWGGGGSYNEQFF. The CDR3 DNA reads TGTGCCAGCAGCCCCTGGGGCGGGGGGGGCTCCTACAATGAGCAGTTCTTC.

The chain couples TRBV5-1 to TRBJ2-3; 9 positions agree with TRBD2. CDR1 and CDR2 (germline): SGHRS, YFSETQ. The CDR3 covers 17 residues. J was trimmed by 5 bases and V by 1 base; bases with no gene match: 11. The CDR3 region has the DNA TGCGCCAGCAGCTTGATAGGCTGGGCTAGCGGGGAAGATACGCAGTATTTT. Its protein product is CASSLIGWASGEDTQYF.

The CDR3 loop is CASSEYRTSNTGELFF. CDR3 DNA sequence: TGTGCCAGCAGTGAATACAGGACGTCGAACACCGGGGAGCTGTTTTTT. This sequence joins TRBV25-1 and TRBJ2-2; D is unresolved. The V end lost 0 bases, the J end lost 0 bases, and 8 bases lay between the germline ends. Germline values: CDR1 MGHDK, CDR2 SYGVNS. The CDR3 has 16 residues. Drawing the rest from reference TRBV25-1 and TRBJ2-2, the complete variable domain is EADIYQTPRYLVIGTGKKITLECSQTMGHDKMYWYQQDPGMELHLIHYSYGVNSTEKGDLSSESTVSRIRTEHFPLTLESARPSHTSQYLCASSEYRTSNTGELFFGEGSRLTVL.

V gene TRBV20-1 combines with J gene TRBJ1-1; D is ambiguous. The germline V gene has CDR1 DFQATT and CDR2 SNEGSKA (reference sequence). The CDR3 has 11 residues. Trimming removed 4 bases at V and 5 bases at J, with 8 bases between. The CDR3 is CSATRGTEAFF. The CDR3 coding sequence is TGCAGTGCTACCCGGGGTACTGAAGCTTTCTTT.

CDR3 DNA: TGTGCCAGCAGTTACTCCCAGGTTAACACTGAAGCTTTCTTT. Amino acids: CASSYSQVNTEAFF. The chain joins TRBV6-2 or TRBV6-3 to TRBJ1-1; D remains unclear. This CDR3 has 14 residues. Germline-derived CDR1 and CDR2 are MNHEY and SVGEGT. With 0 bases removed from V and 2 bases from J, the gap between germline ends came to 7 bases.

This clonotype was found many times. The chain links TRBV29-1 to TRBJ2-7, with TRBD1 identical over 7 bases. Germline V gene data show CDR1 as SQVTM and CDR2 as ANQGSEA. This CDR3 spans 15 amino acids. The J segment lost 7 bases and the V segment lost 7 bases, leaving 19 bases of the junction unmatched. The CDR3 protein is CSAGSLGQVAREQYF. In DNA form, the CDR3 reads TGCAGCGCAGGAAGCCTCGGACAGGTAGCGCGGGAGCAGTACTTC.

The sample holds many counts of this clonotype. V is TRBV12-3 or TRBV12-4 and J is TRBJ1-1; TRBD1 matches at 7 bases. The CDR3 is made up of 13 amino acids. Unmatched junction bases numbered 2, after V lost 3 bases and J lost 4 bases. The CDR3 is CASSFGDSTEAFF. The CDR3 DNA reads as TGTGCCAGCAGTTTCGGGGACAGCACTGAAGCTTTCTTT.

The chain couples TRBV20-1 to TRBJ2-2, with a weak D call TRBD1 (7 bases). The CDR3 is 16 amino acids. With 1 base removed from V and 3 bases from J, the gap between germline ends came to 15 bases. Germline V CDR1 and CDR2: DFQATT, SNEGSKA (reference sequence). CDR3 sequence: CSARGRIRGDTGELFF. CDR3 in DNA: TGCAGTGCTAGAGGACGTATCAGGGGGGACACCGGGGAGCTGTTTTTT.

J is TRBJ1-2 and V is TRBV4-2; perhaps TRBD1 as D (6 bases). Deletions cut 1 base from V and 4 bases from J, with 16 bases between. The CDR3 totals 16 residues. Germline lookup yields CDR1 LGHNA and CDR2 YNFKEQ. The CDR3 reads CASSQGPDRRIYGYTF. The CDR3 DNA is TGTGCCAGCAGCCAAGGGCCCGACAGGAGAATCTATGGCTACACCTTC.

This clonotype was recorded many times. The chain couples TRBV7-2 to TRBJ1-4; maybe TRBD1 (6 bases). The length of the CDR3 is 14 residues. The ends were cut back, 5 bases at V and 7 bases at J, with 14 bases in the middle. Germline V gene lookup returns CDR1 SGHTA and CDR2 FQGNSA. The CDR3 region has the DNA TGTGCCAGCAGCCTCGGAACAGGGACTGAAAAACTGTTTTTT. Translating it yields CASSLGTGTEKLFF.

This clonotype has a handful of counts. This chain joins TRBV6-1 and TRBJ2-7, with D perhaps matching TRBD1 (5 bases). The ends were cut back, 5 bases at V and 7 bases at J, with 15 bases in the middle. This CDR3 has 13 residues. In germline, CDR1 is MNHNS, CDR2 SASEGT. For the CDR3, the DNA is TGTGCCAGCAGTCGTTACAGGAACGGGGAGCAGTACTTC. Protein product: CASSRYRNGEQYF.

V gene TRBV14 combines with J gene TRBJ2-3; 10 bases are shared with TRBD2. The trim removed 4 bases at V and 2 bases at J, leaving 12 bases unmatched. CDR3 length equals 18 residues. CDR1 is SGHDN, CDR2 FVKESK, per germline. The CDR3 sequence is CASSLSFGLAGDTDTQYF. The CDR3 nucleotides read TGTGCCAGCAGCCTTTCTTTTGGGCTAGCGGGAGACACAGATACGCAGTATTTT.

The chain joins TRBV10-3 to TRBJ2-7; tentatively, D is TRBD2 (6 bases). CDR3 size: 12 residues. V was pared by 1 base and J by 5 bases, with 6 bases between. Germline CDR1 is ENHRY and CDR2 is SYGVKD. The CDR3 region has the DNA TGTGCCATCAGTGAGTGGAGGGACGAGCAGTACTTC. Its protein is CAISEWRDEQYF.

The table lists this clonotype with many counts. The rearrangement uses TRBV7-2 and TRBJ2-1; D gene uncertain. Trimming pared 5 bases from V and 3 bases from J, leaving 8 bases between. The CDR3 sequence is 13 residues long. Germline assignment: CDR1 SGHTA and CDR2 FQGNSA. CDR3 protein: CASSLNGYNEQFF. The CDR3 bases are TGTGCCAGCAGCCTAAACGGCTACAATGAGCAGTTCTTC.

This clonotype turned up a few times. This chain links TRBV20-1 with TRBJ2-2, with 7 bases matching TRBD1. Germline CDR1 and CDR2: DFQATT and SNEGSKA (reference sequence). V shed 3 bases, J shed 0 bases, and the junction held 4 bases outside the gene matches. The CDR3 spans 15 residues. The CDR3 here is CSARGDRPNTGELFF. The CDR3 DNA follows: TGCAGTGCTAGGGGGGACAGACCGAACACCGGGGAGCTGTTTTTT.

The J gene is TRBJ1-2, the V gene TRBV20-1; a possible D gene is TRBD1 (5 bases). From germline, CDR1 is DFQATT and CDR2 SNEGSKA (reference sequence). V was trimmed by 2 bases and J by 7 bases, leaving 11 bases between them. This CDR3 is 12 amino acids long. CDR3 sequence: CSARPGLGGYTF. The CDR3, as DNA: TGCAGTGCTAGACCAGGGCTTGGTGGCTACACCTTC.

The chain carries TRBV6-5 and TRBJ2-7; TRBD2 matches at 8 bases. Germline V gene sequence: CDR1 MNHEY, CDR2 SVGAGI. Trimming removed 4 bases from V and 2 bases from J; junction bases left unmatched: 7. The CDR3 contains 15 residues. The CDR3 nucleotides read TGTGCCAGCAGTTTGTTAGCGGGGACCGCCTACGAGCAGTACTTC. It is translated as CASSLLAGTAYEQYF.

The J gene is TRBJ2-5, the V gene TRBV4-3; the D is unclear. Germline-derived CDR1 and CDR2 are LGHNA and YSLEER. The CDR3 consists of 14 residues. Deletions cut 0 bases from V and 1 base from J, with 6 bases between. The CDR3 sequence: CASSQDLGQETQYF. CDR3 DNA: TGCGCCAGCAGCCAAGATTTAGGCCAAGAGACCCAGTACTTC.

This clonotype was recorded a few times. This rearrangement joins TRBV29-1 to TRBJ2-5, with D perhaps TRBD2 (6 bases). This CDR3 is 15 amino acids long. Trimming took 2 bases from V and 2 from J, leaving 15 bases between them. CDR1 and CDR2 from the germline V gene are SQVTM and ANQGSEA. This CDR3 is CSVELWGGGQETQYF. The CDR3 DNA sequence: TGCAGCGTTGAATTGTGGGGAGGTGGGCAAGAGACCCAGTACTTC.

The V and J genes are TRBV20-1 and TRBJ2-5, with D possibly TRBD2 on 6 matching bases. The V gene lost 6 bases and the J gene lost 5 bases, with 16 bases spanning the gap. CDR1 and CDR2 (germline): DFQATT, SNEGSKA (reference sequence). The CDR3 is made up of 13 amino acids. CDR3 sequence: CSAIRWTTETQYF. The CDR3 DNA follows: TGCAGTGCGATTAGATGGACTACTGAGACCCAGTACTTC.